Each of the 8 T cell receptor beta chains below was sequenced from the same sample in a study of tissue T cells after allogeneic stem cell transplantation. Assay used: immunoSEQ multiplex PCR; TCRdb lists only in-frame clones, some missing. The top ten clones hold approximately 0.72% of a sample with 48,000 or so clones, 73% of them seen once. The specimen was sorted cells pooled from one or two spleens. These receptors originate from a pool of C57BL/6 mice in good health.

This clone was picked up a small number of times. The germline and genes are mouse ones. The read halts 1 residue ahead of the CDR3 end, with the missing end drawn from the germline J gene. This CDR3 is also generated by other DNA sequences in the sample. V is TRBV4 and J is TRBJ1-1; 7 nucleotides match TRBD1. CDR3 size: 13 residues. After removal of 5 bases from V and 1 base from J, the junction contained 1 base not matched to a gene. The germline gives CDR1 LGHDT, CDR2 YNNKQL (reference sequence). The CDR3 loop is CASSRQGNTEVFF. CDR3 bases read: TGTGCCAGCAGCCGACAGGGGAACACAGAAGTCTTC.

As regards this clone: The genes and germline here are from mouse. The read comes to an end 1 residue before the CDR3 does, leaving the germline J gene to fill in the end. The gene calls are TRBV24 and TRBJ1-3; maybe TRBD1 (6 bases). The CDR3 runs to 15 residues. The germline gives CDR1 KGHTA, CDR2 FRNEEI. Trimming removed 2 bases from V and 0 bases from J, with 8 bases in between. The CDR3 loop is CASSLGQNSGNTLYF. The CDR3 DNA, read in part, is TGTGCCAGCAGTCTGGGACAGAATTCTGGAAATACGCTCTAT.

Details on this clone: Germline and genes here are mouse. Coverage ceases 1 residue before the CDR3 finishes, and the germline J gene fills in the end. The rearrangement uses TRBV19 and TRBJ1-3, with no clear D. Germline V gene sequence: CDR1 FNHDT, CDR2 SITEND (reference sequence). This CDR3 has 15 amino acids. V lost 1 base and J lost 0, with 8 bases in between. Partial CDR3 DNA: TGTGCCAGCAGTATAACAGCAAATTCTGGAAATACGCTCTAT. Its translation is CASSITANSGNTLY. The complete CDR3 reads CASSITANSGNTLYF.

On this clone itself: The listed genes are named as in mouse. Coverage ceases 1 residue before the CDR3 finishes, and the germline J gene fills in the end. This chain links TRBV3 with TRBJ2-5; D gene uncertain. CDR1 and CDR2 from the germline V gene are SNHLY and FYNGKV (reference sequence). The CDR3 covers 14 residues. V lost 2 bases, J lost 0 bases, and 6 bases lay in between. CDR3: CASSLTVNQDTQYF. The DNA read from the CDR3 is TGTGCCAGCAGCTTAACCGTTAACCAAGACACCCAGTAC. The entire variable domain, with the rest obtained from reference TRBV3 and TRBJ2-5, is as follows: GPKVLQIPSHQIIDMGQMVTLNCDPVSNHLYFYWYKQILGQQMEFLVNFYNGKVMEKSKLFKDQFSVERPDGSYFTLKIQPTALEDSAVYFCASSLTVNQDTQYFGPGTRLLVL.

Concerning this clone: Mouse germline and gene names are used. The read ends 1 residue early relative to the CDR3; the germline J gene fills the gap. This chain links TRBV13-2 with TRBJ2-1; weak D call: TRBD2 (7 bases). This CDR3 has 15 amino acids. Germline assignment: CDR1 NNHNN and CDR2 SYGAGS (reference sequence). Trimming stripped 2 bases from V and 2 bases from J, with 11 bases between. Incomplete CDR3 DNA: TGTGCCAGCGGTGAGCCCTGGGGGCACTATGCTGAGCAGTTC. Amino acids: CASGEPWGHYAEQF. The CDR3 as a whole reads CASGEPWGHYAEQFF.

Of note for this clone: Gene names and germline refer to mouse. CDR3 DNA, as far as it was read: TGTGCCAGCGGTGGAAACTGGGGGAGCTCCTATGAACAGTAC. It is translated as CASGGNWGSSYEQY. The CDR3 as a whole reads CASGGNWGSSYEQYF. The gene calls are TRBV13-2 and TRBJ2-7; 8 bases fit TRBD2. The read terminates 1 residue ahead of where the CDR3 ends, so the germline J gene completes it. Germline CDR1 NNHNN, CDR2 SYGAGS (reference sequence). J gave up 0 bases and V 3 bases, and 5 bases lay outside the gene matches. The CDR3 runs 15 residues.

To note about this clone: The gene symbols are mouse symbols. The read comes to an end 1 residue before the CDR3 does, leaving the germline J gene to fill in the end. The chain links TRBV19 to TRBJ2-1; 7 bases line up with TRBD2. Trimming took 5 bases from V and 3 from J; bases not matched to a gene: 8. The CDR3 sequence is 15 residues long. Germline CDR1 is FNHDT and CDR2 is SITEND (reference sequence). CDR3 DNA, as far as it was read: TGTGCCAGCAGCCCGTGGCTGGGGGTCTATGCTGAGCAGTTC. This sequence encodes CASSPWLGVYAEQF. The full CDR3 is CASSPWLGVYAEQFF.

In its sample, this clone was seen once. Mouse names are used for the genes. The CDR3 end lies 1 residue beyond the end of the read and is filled in from the germline J gene. The chain joins TRBV3 to TRBJ2-1, with D possibly TRBD1 on 6 matching bases. Trimming left V 1 base short and J 3 bases short, with 7 bases between. Germline-derived CDR1 and CDR2 are SNHLY and FYNGKV (reference sequence). The CDR3 sequence is 14 residues long. CDR3 DNA, as far as it was read: TGTGCCAGCAGCTTAGAAGGGGGCTATGCTGAGCAGTTC. It codes for CASSLEGGYAEQF. The whole CDR3 reads CASSLEGGYAEQFF.